These 17 T cell receptor beta chains originate from one sample sequenced in a study of tumor-infiltrating lymphocytes in oesophageal squamous cell carcinoma. MiXCR, applied by TCRdb to the PCR reads, yields one record per CDR3 protein. The sample holds over 8,500 distinct CDR3 sequences; roughly half are singletons and the top ten take 19%. The sample was esophageal tumor tissue. The receptor source for this set is a female donor with esophageal squamous cell carcinoma.

This clonotype was detected many times. A much larger clone lies a single base off, so this may be a read error. The chain uses TRBV5-1 and TRBJ2-7; D is perhaps TRBD2 (5 bases). The CDR3 consists of 16 residues. Germline V gene data show CDR1 as SGHRS and CDR2 as YFSETQ. V was cut by 1 base and J by 7 bases, with 21 bases left in between. The CDR3 bases are TGCGCCAGCAGCTTGAAGAGGACTGATTTCTACAATGAGCAGTACTTC. Its translation: CASSLKRTDFYNEQYF.

Note on this clonotype: The DNA is omitted, as the CDR3 cannot be located on it reliably, and the CDR3 follows TCRdb's listing. V is TRBV7-5 and J is TRBJ1-2. TRBV7-5 is marked as a pseudogene. The CDR3 sequence runs 17 residues, both termini included. This chain's CDR3 is CISVPEPPTPRDYGYTF.

The chain employs TRBV14 and TRBJ1-6, with D perhaps matching TRBD1 (5 bases). V was pared by 4 bases and J by 7 bases, with 14 bases between. Germline V gene data show CDR1 as SGHDN and CDR2 as FVKESK. CDR3 length equals 15 residues. The CDR3 loop is CASSRRGKGNSPLHF. The CDR3 nucleotides are TGTGCCAGCAGCCGACGTGGGAAGGGGAATTCACCCCTCCACTTT.

The V call is TRBV12-3 or TRBV12-4, the J call TRBJ2-5, with D unclear. The DNA end favors TRBJ1-2, so the J call may be wrong. The CDR3 length is 12 residues. The chain's CDR3 is CATLRTIEGYTF. The CDR3 DNA is TGTGCCACTCTCCGGACGATCGAGGGCTACACCTTC.

This sequence joins TRBV27 and TRBJ1-5, with D possibly TRBD1 on 5 matching bases. Trimming left V 1 base short and J 3 bases short, with 10 bases between. Germline CDR1 MNHEY, CDR2 SMNVEV (reference sequence). The CDR3 runs to 15 residues. The CDR3 region is CASSLFQGSNQPQHF. For the CDR3, the DNA is TGTGCCAGCAGTTTATTCCAGGGTTCCAATCAGCCCCAGCATTTT.

A word on this clonotype: Given a much more abundant clone one base away, this may be a read error. The rearrangement links TRBV20-1 to TRBJ2-1, with a tentative D call TRBD1 (5 bases). Trimming cost V 3 bases and J 3 bases, with 12 bases left between them. The CDR3 contains 14 residues. Germline-derived CDR1 and CDR2 are DFQATT and SNEGSKA (reference sequence). The CDR3 bases are TGCAGTGCTAGGGTAAGCAGGGACTACAATGAGCAGTTCTTC. Its translation is CSARVSRDYNEQFF.

The sample holds one count of this clonotype. This rearrangement joins TRBV7-2 to TRBJ2-3; the match to TRBD2 covers 12 bases. The tail of the sequence fits TRBJ2-5 better, so the J call may be wrong. Per germline, CDR1 SGHTA and CDR2 FQGNSA. The CDR3 consists of 17 residues. The CDR3 sequence is CASSLVSSGRAWETQYF. CDR3 in DNA: TGTGCCAGCAGCTTAGTTTCTAGCGGGAGGGCCTGGGAGACCCAGTACTTC.

This chain joins TRBV27 and TRBJ2-3, with D unclear. V was clipped by 8 bases and J by 5 bases, with 11 bases between them. CDR1 and CDR2 from the germline V gene are MNHEY and SMNVEV (reference sequence). The CDR3 has 12 amino acids. The DNA for the CDR3 is TGTGCCAGCCGAAATCCATTAGATACGCAGTATTTT. Translation gives CASRNPLDTQYF.

This sequence joins TRBV6-2 or TRBV6-3 and TRBJ2-3, with 9 bases fitting TRBD1. The closer fit of TRBJ2-7 to the DNA end suggests the J call may be wrong. The CDR3 contains 15 residues. Germline V gene data show CDR1 as MNHEY and CDR2 as SVGEGT. CDR3 DNA sequence: TGTGCCAGCAGTAAACAGGGGGCGCGGCGAGTCGAGCAGTACTTC. Its translation is CASSKQGARRVEQYF.

By share of the sample, this clonotype is large. The chain carries TRBV6-1 and TRBJ2-4, with D unclear. The CDR3 covers 11 residues. Per germline, CDR1 MNHNS and CDR2 SASEGT. Trimming took off 7 bases at V and 1 base at J, with 2 bases between the two ends. The CDR3 here is CASTAKNIQYF. The CDR3 DNA reads as TGTGCCAGCACCGCCAAAAACATTCAGTACTTC.

This sequence joins TRBV7-2 and TRBJ2-7; TRBD2 aligns across 11 bases. The end of the DNA fits TRBJ2-5 better, so the J call may be wrong. The germline gives CDR1 SGHTA, CDR2 FQGNSA. CDR3 length equals 16 residues. In DNA, the CDR3 is TGTGCCAGCAGCATCGGAGGGACTAGCGGACAAGAGACCCAGTACTTC. It translates to CASSIGGTSGQETQYF.

Worth noting for this clonotype: It is likely a read error, because the conserved phenylalanine at the end of the CDR3 is missing. The chain combines TRBV14 with TRBJ2-4; TRBD2 matches 12 bases. Matching the DNA end better, TRBJ2-7 makes the J call doubtful. The V gene's germline CDR1 is SGHDN and CDR2 FVKESK. The CDR3 is 18 amino acids. The CDR3 is CASSQGLAGATGAYEQYL. CDR3 bases: TGTGCCAGCAGCCAAGGACTAGCGGGGGCAACCGGGGCCTACGAGCAGTACTTA.

A word on this clonotype: This likely comes from a read error, as the CDR3 has no conserved phenylalanine or tryptophan at its end. The DNA is left out, because the CDR3 cannot be placed on it with certainty; the CDR3 is given as TCRdb lists it. The V and J genes are TRBV7-9 and TRBJ2-1; the DNA was not used to check the table's D call, TRBD1. Germline-derived CDR1 and CDR2 are SEHNR and FQNEAQ (reference sequence). Both ends counted, the CDR3 spans 20 residues. CDR3: CASSWDSLERLLYNEQYFGS.

A few counts support this clonotype. One end of the junction varies from germline; a read error may be responsible. The chain links TRBV7-6 to TRBJ2-3; D gene unclear. The CDR3 is 17 amino acids. CDR1 is SGHVS and CDR2 is FNYEAQ in the germline V gene. As DNA, the CDR3 is TGTGCTAGCAGTAAATCCGGCGAAGTATCCCGCACAGATACGCAGTATTTT. As protein: CASSKSGEVSRTDTQYF. The whole variable domain, remainder taken from reference TRBV7-6 and TRBJ2-3, is GAGVSQSPRYKVTKRGQDVALRCDPISGHVSLYWYRQALGQGPEFLTYFNYEAQQDKSGLPNDRFSAERPEGSISTLTIQRTEQRDSAMYRCASSKSGEVSRTDTQYFGPGTRLTVL.

This clonotype has just a few counts. The J gene is TRBJ2-1, the V gene TRBV20-1; 10 bases are shared with TRBD2. This CDR3 spans 15 amino acids. J gave up 6 bases and V 2 bases, and 7 bases lay outside the gene matches. Germline CDR1 reads DFQATT; CDR2 reads SNEGSKA (reference sequence). The CDR3 reads CSARPLAGLINEQFF. CDR3 DNA sequence: TGCAGTGCTAGACCACTAGCGGGATTAATCAATGAGCAGTTCTTC.

The chain couples TRBV12-3 or TRBV12-4 to TRBJ2-5, with 8 bases that match TRBD1. The J call is doubtful: the DNA matches TRBJ2-7 better. This CDR3 spans 15 amino acids. The CDR3 DNA is TGTGCCAGCAGTTTATATACGGACAGGGACTACGAGCAGTACTTC. This gives the protein CASSLYTDRDYEQYF.

The table lists this clonotype with a count of one. The chain uses TRBV7-8 and TRBJ2-1; 12 positions agree with TRBD1. CDR3 length: 17 amino acids. CDR1 and CDR2 from the germline V gene are SGHVS and FQNEAQ. V lost 2 bases and J lost 13; bases outside the gene matches: 15. CDR3 amino acids: CASSLQGQGAHGETQFF. The CDR3 coding sequence is TGTGCCAGCAGCTTACAGGGACAGGGGGCGCACGGAGAGACCCAGTTCTTC.